This record covers a single T cell receptor (beta chain). Antigen: not known. The record originates from a study of cytomegalovirus exposure and HLA in healthy donors. Amplification used 60 Vbeta primers and 13 Jbeta primers. Clones were sequenced by immunoSEQ multiplex PCR, and TCRdb holds only the in-frame ones, with some missing. This sample contains some 46,000 clones. Regarding the study as a whole: Diagnosis of cytomegalovirus status made by the classifier reportedly showed high specificity and sensitivity. Equally common other TCR beta chains were less clonally expanded than HLA-associated ones, a later analysis found. Most TCR beta V segments were productive about 90% or about 30% of the time in an earlier analysis. Sequencing had likely introduced a cluster of highly shared sequence variants as an artifact.

Germline V gives CDR1 KGHSH, CDR2 LQKENI. Trimming took 6 bases from V and 7 from J, leaving 19 bases between them. CDR3 length: 15 amino acids. The sequenced sample consisted of PBMCs. This chain uses TRBV18 with TRBJ1-5; D not certain. This clonotype was obtained from a male donor in good health and CMV-seronegative. CDR3 nucleotides: TGTGCCAGCTCTCGTGAAAGGAGCAGAGGGCAGCCCCAGCATTTT. The encoded protein is CASSRERSRGQPQHF.